This T cell receptor (beta chain) was documented in a study of type 1 regulatory T cells. Study-wide background: An in vitro protocol generated T-allo10, a Tr1-enriched, alloantigen-specific CD4 T cell product.

The J segment lost 2 bases and the V segment lost 4 bases, leaving 11 bases of the junction unmatched. Germline V gene sequence: CDR1 SGHAT, CDR2 FQNNGV. The CDR3 runs to 16 residues. For this clonotype: Its specificity is unknown.

Study-wide results and limits: Compared with non-type 1 regulatory T cells, type 1 regulatory T cells showed a more restricted TCR repertoire.

Each CDR3 protein gets one entry after TCRdb re-called the reads with MiXCR. The sample has about 65,000 distinct CDR3 sequences, almost 50% seen once. The sequence came from a human donor in good health. The specimen sequenced was cultured non-Tr1 T cells, either the whole culture or a sorted T cell fraction (not recorded which). The rearrangement links TRBV11-2 to TRBJ2-7, with 7 bases that match TRBD1. The CDR3 bases are TGTGCCAGCAGCTCCCTCGCTGGACAGGACGCCTACGAGCAGTACTTC. Translating gives CASSSLAGQDAYEQYF. The full variable domain, rest sourced from reference TRBV11-2 and TRBJ2-7, is EAGVAQSPRYKIIEKRQSVAFWCNPISGHATLYWYQQILGQGPKLLIQFQNNGVVDDSQLPKDRFSAERLKGVDSTLKIQPAKLEDSAVYLCASSSLAGQDAYEQYFGPGTRLTVT.